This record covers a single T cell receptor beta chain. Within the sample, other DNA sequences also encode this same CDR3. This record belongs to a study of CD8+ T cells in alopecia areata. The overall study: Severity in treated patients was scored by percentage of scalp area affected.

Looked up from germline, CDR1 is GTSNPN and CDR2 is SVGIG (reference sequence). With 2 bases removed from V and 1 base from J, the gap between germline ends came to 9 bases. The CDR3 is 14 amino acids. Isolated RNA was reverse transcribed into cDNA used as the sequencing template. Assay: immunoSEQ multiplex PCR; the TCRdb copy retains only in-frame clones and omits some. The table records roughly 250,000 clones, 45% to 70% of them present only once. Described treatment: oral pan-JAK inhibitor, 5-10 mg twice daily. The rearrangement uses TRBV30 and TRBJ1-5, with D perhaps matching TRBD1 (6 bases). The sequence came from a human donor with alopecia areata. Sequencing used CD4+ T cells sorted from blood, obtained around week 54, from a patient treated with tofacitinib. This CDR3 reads CAWSQGLSNQPQHF. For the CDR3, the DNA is TGTGCCTGGAGTCAGGGGTTGAGCAATCAGCCCCAGCATTTT.